Listed below are T cell receptor beta chains from one sample, sequenced in a study of vaccination effects on CD4 cells after COVID-19. These TCRs' antigens remain unknown. Sequencing used immunoSEQ multiplex PCR; TCRdb keeps in-frame clones, though not all of them. Of about 71,000 clones listed, about four fifths are singletons. The input for sequencing was CD4+ T cells from PBMCs cultured with SARS-CoV-2 spike peptides, taken before COVID-19 vaccination. The receptors derive from a human donor who received a COVID-19 vaccine. Both conserved end residues are part of each CDR3. Fields, in order: V gene, D gene, J gene, clone size, CDR3 DNA, CDR3 protein. A D gene is named only where the DNA matches it firmly. Size is stated for part of the rows, as once, few or many counts, or as a class when the clone is expanded.

>TRBV12-1|NA|TRBJ1-1|NA
TGTGCCAGCTATGAACAGGGATGGACTGAAGCTTTCTTT
CASYEQGWTEAFF
>TRBV19|TRBD1|TRBJ1-5|NA
TGTGCCAGTAGCCCGTCCGGGACAGGGACCTTGGTGCGGCAGCCCCAGCATTTT
CASSPSGTGTLVRQPQHF
>TRBV19|NA|TRBJ2-6|once
TGTGCCAGTAGTGCCGGGACGGCTGGGGCCAACGTCCTGACTTTC
CASSAGTAGANVLTF
>TRBV6-1|NA|TRBJ1-6|few
TGTGCCAGCAGTGAAGTGAGTTATTCACCCCTCCACTTT
CASSEVSYSPLHF
>TRBV10-1|TRBD2|TRBJ2-1|NA
TGCGCCAGCAGTGAACGGACTAGCGGGGGGAATGAGCAGTTCTTC
CASSERTSGGNEQFF
>TRBV6-5|TRBD1|TRBJ2-2|NA
TGTGCCAGCAGCCCGACAGGGGGCAGCGGCGGGGAGCTGTTTTTT
CASSPTGGSGGELFF
>TRBV5-4|NA|TRBJ1-2|once
TGTGCCAGCAGCTCCCCCGCGTCGGGCAGGGGTACATCTAGTGGCTACACCTTC
CASSSPASGRGTSSGYTF
>TRBV27|TRBD1|TRBJ1-2|few
TGTGCCAGCAGCAATAATACAGGGGCACAAGGCTACACCTTC
CASSNNTGAQGYTF
>TRBV27|TRBD1|TRBJ1-6|NA
TGTGCCAGCAGTCTCACCCCGACAGGGAGGAATTCACCCCTCCACTTT
CASSLTPTGRNSPLHF
>TRBV10-1|TRBD1|TRBJ1-1|NA
TGCGCCAGCAGTGATACAGGGGTGGTGAACACTGAAGCTTTCTTT
CASSDTGVVNTEAFF
>TRBV5-1|NA|TRBJ2-3|NA
TGCGCCAGCAGCTTGTCTACCACAGATACGCAGTATTTT
CASSLSTTDTQYF
>TRBV27|NA|TRBJ1-1|once
TGTGCCAGCAGTTTAAGTCGGGACACTGAAGCTTTCTTT
CASSLSRDTEAFF
>TRBV2|TRBD2|TRBJ2-1|NA
TGTGCCAGCAGCACCGGGACTAGCGTAGGCAATGAGCAGTTCTTC
CASSTGTSVGNEQFF
>TRBV24-1|NA|TRBJ2-1|NA
TGTGCCACCCGTCTCGGGTGGGCGAATGAGCAGTTCTTC
CATRLGWANEQFF
>TRBV6-4|NA|TRBJ2-1|NA
TGTGCCAGCAGTGAAGGCAGGAGCCCATACAATGAGCAGTTCTTC
CASSEGRSPYNEQFF
>TRBV9|NA|TRBJ2-1|NA
TGTGCCAGCAGCGTTTGGGGACGGGGAGCCTCCTACAATGAGCAGTTCTTC
CASSVWGRGASYNEQFF
>TRBV28|NA|TRBJ1-5|NA
TGTGCCACCAGGGATAGCAATCAGCCCCAGCATTTT
CATRDSNQPQHF
>TRBV9|TRBD1|TRBJ2-3|NA
TGTGCCAGCAGCGTAGAAGGACAGGGGTCTCCTGGCACAGATACGCAGTATTTT
CASSVEGQGSPGTDTQYF
>TRBV5-6|TRBD1|TRBJ2-6|NA
TGTGCCAGCAGCGTTTACAGGGGGAGCTCTGGGGCCAACGTCCTGACTTTC
CASSVYRGSSGANVLTF
>TRBV7-2|NA|TRBJ1-1|NA
TGTGCCAGCAGCCCCCCACCCCTCGGCACTGAAGCTTTCTTT
CASSPPPLGTEAFF
>TRBV19|TRBD1|TRBJ2-1|few
TGTGCCAGTAGTACCTCCGGACAGGGGATGAATGAGCAGTTCTTC
CASSTSGQGMNEQFF
>TRBV18|NA|TRBJ2-2|NA
TGTGCCAGCTCACCAGAAAACACCGGGGAGCTGTTTTTT
CASSPENTGELFF
>TRBV24-1|NA|TRBJ1-1|NA
TGTGCCACCAGTGGGCCGGTTTCCACAGGGTACAACACTGAAGCTTTCTTT
CATSGPVSTGYNTEAFF
>TRBV4-1|NA|TRBJ2-5|NA
TGCGCCAGCAGCCAAGAAGGGGTGGGGTTCCAAGAGACCCAGTACTTC
CASSQEGVGFQETQYF
>TRBV7-9|NA|TRBJ1-1|few
TGTGCCAGCAGCTGGATTCGGACGGTGACGAACACTGAAGCTTTCTTT
CASSWIRTVTNTEAFF
>TRBV27|TRBD1|TRBJ1-2|NA
TGTGCCAGCAGGGGGACAGCCTATGGCTACACCTTC
CASRGTAYGYTF
>TRBV2|TRBD1|TRBJ2-1|NA
TGTGCCAGCAGTGAGGGGACAGGACTCAATGAGCAGTTCTTC
CASSEGTGLNEQFF
>TRBV28|NA|TRBJ1-1|NA
TGTGCCAGCAGTTTAACGACAGCAAACACTGAAGCTTTCTTT
CASSLTTANTEAFF
>TRBV21-1|NA|TRBJ1-2|NA
TGTGCCAGCAGAAAGGGACAGGCAAATGGCTACACCTTC
CASRKGQANGYTF
>TRBV29-1|TRBD1|TRBJ1-2|NA
TGCAGCGTTGACAGGGACAGTCCTAACTATGGCTACACCTTC
CSVDRDSPNYGYTF
>TRBV28|NA|TRBJ1-1|NA
TGTGCCAGCGGTCTAGGACAAAAAATCACTGAAGCTTTCTTT
CASGLGQKITEAFF
>TRBV27|NA|TRBJ2-1|NA
TGTGCCAGCAGTTTCGCGGGTGAGCAGTTCTTC
CASSFAGEQFF
>TRBV5-1|NA|TRBJ2-3|NA
TGCGCCAGTAACAGAGGCAGCACAGATACGCAGTATTTT
CASNRGSTDTQYF
>TRBV18|NA|TRBJ2-2|NA
TGTGCCAGCTCACCCCGGAGGGGAGGAGACACCGGGGAGCTGTTTTTT
CASSPRRGGDTGELFF
>TRBV11-2|NA|TRBJ2-2|NA
TGTGCCAGCAGCTTAAATTTAGCGACCGGGGAGCTGTTTTTT
CASSLNLATGELFF
>TRBV18|NA|TRBJ1-1|NA
TGTGCCAGCTCACTGGGACAAGGGAACACTGAAGCTTTCTTT
CASSLGQGNTEAFF
>TRBV5-1|TRBD2|TRBJ2-3|NA
TGCGCCAGCAGCGACGGACTAGCGGGATCACCAACTACGGGAGATACGCAGTATTTT
CASSDGLAGSPTTGDTQYF
>TRBV18|NA|TRBJ2-1|NA
TGTGCCAGCTCCCTACAGGGCTACTCCTACAATGAGCAGTTCTTC
CASSLQGYSYNEQFF
>TRBV5-1|NA|TRBJ2-2|NA
TGCGCCAGCCGGACGGGGCCCACCGGGGAGCTGTTTTTT
CASRTGPTGELFF
>TRBV6-5|TRBD1|TRBJ1-2|NA
TGTGCCAGCAGCCGGGGACAGGGAGACTATGGCTACACCTTC
CASSRGQGDYGYTF
>TRBV6-5|NA|TRBJ2-5|once
TGTGCCAGCACCCCGCGAGGGGTCCAAGAGACCCAGTACTTC
CASTPRGVQETQYF
>TRBV14|NA|TRBJ1-1|NA
TGTGCCAGCAGCCAAAACAGGAACACTGAAGCTTTCTTT
CASSQNRNTEAFF
>TRBV6-1|NA|TRBJ2-5|few
TGTGCCAGCAGTGTATCACAGGGAGATTGGCAAGAGACCCAGTACTTC
CASSVSQGDWQETQYF
>TRBV6-1|NA|TRBJ2-2|few
TGTGCCAGCAGTGAAGGACGGTACAAGGTGTTTTTT
CASSEGRYKVFF
>TRBV9|TRBD1|TRBJ2-1|NA
TGTGCCAGCAGCCTCACCGGGACAGGTCTTTACAATGAGCAGTTCTTC
CASSLTGTGLYNEQFF
>TRBV5-1|NA|TRBJ1-2|NA
TGCGCCAGCAGCTTGGCGGGGGGCGCGGACTATGGCTACACCTTC
CASSLAGGADYGYTF